The rows below give T cell receptor beta chains drawn from one sample of a study of cytomegalovirus exposure and HLA in healthy donors. Profiled with immunoSEQ multiplex PCR; TCRdb holds only in-frame clones, not every one. The data contain approximately 70,000 clones, 74% of them singletons. Sequencing was carried out using PBMCs. The receptors shown here come from a woman aged 55-70 years in good health and CMV-seropositive. Each CDR3 is given with its conserved first and last residue. Fields, in order: CDR3 protein, CDR3 DNA, V gene, J gene, D gene, clone size. The D gene is left open where the match is weak. Some rows mark clone size as missing; the rest say once, few, many or name a class of expanded clone.

CASNSGESRETQYF,TGTGCCAGCAACAGCGGTGAGAGTAGGGAGACCCAGTACTTC,TRBV9,TRBJ2-5,-,-
CASSSTGGNSPLHF,TGTGCCAGCAGCTCGACAGGGGGGAATTCACCCCTCCACTTT,TRBV7-6,TRBJ1-6,TRBD1,-
CASTNSGSGETQYF,TGCGCCAGCACCAACTCCGGCTCGGGAGAGACCCAGTACTTC,TRBV5-1,TRBJ2-5,-,-
CASSLVWQGLGSPLHF,TGCGCCAGCAGCTTGGTATGGCAGGGTCTGGGTTCACCCCTCCACTTT,TRBV5-1,TRBJ1-6,-,-
CASSFTGLAEQETQYF,TGCGCCAGCAGCTTTACGGGACTAGCGGAACAAGAGACCCAGTACTTC,TRBV5-1,TRBJ2-5,TRBD2,-
CASSPGLAGAGELFF,TGTGCCAGCTCACCGGGACTAGCGGGAGCCGGGGAGCTGTTTTTT,TRBV18,TRBJ2-2,TRBD2,-
CASPPRTGGWGAFF,TGTGCCAGCCCGCCCAGGACAGGTGGCTGGGGAGCTTTCTTT,TRBV6-1,TRBJ1-1,TRBD1,-
CAWGRQGNYGYTF,TGTGCCTGGGGAAGACAGGGAAACTATGGCTACACCTTC,TRBV30,TRBJ1-2,TRBD1,once
CASSFGRTEAFF,TGTGCCAGCAGCTTCGGTCGCACTGAAGCTTTCTTT,TRBV5-6,TRBJ1-1,-,few
CASSPGQGIYGYTF,TGTGCCAGTAGTCCCGGACAGGGCATCTATGGCTACACCTTC,TRBV19,TRBJ1-2,TRBD1,-
CASRRTDSSYNEQFF,TGTGCCAGCAGGAGGACAGATAGCTCCTACAATGAGCAGTTCTTC,TRBV6-5,TRBJ2-1,-,few
CASSEALQVNGYTF,TGTGCCAGCAGTGAAGCGCTTCAGGTTAATGGCTACACCTTC,TRBV2,TRBJ1-2,-,-
CASSPGQYNQPQHF,TGTGCCAGCAGCCCAGGACAGTACAATCAGCCCCAGCATTTT,TRBV9,TRBJ1-5,-,-
CSVGARIGNEKFF,TGCAGCGTTGGGGCCCGAATAGGCAATGAGAAGTTCTTC,TRBV29-1,TRBJ2-1,-,-
CASSQGPGRDTEAFF,TGTGCCAGCAGCCAGGGGCCGGGGCGCGACACTGAAGCTTTCTTT,TRBV5-4,TRBJ1-1,-,-
CASSRQGSDNEQFF,TGTGCCAGCTCACGGCAGGGGAGTGATAATGAGCAGTTCTTC,TRBV18,TRBJ2-1,-,once
CASSFGQGVSRAELFF,TGTGCCAGCAGCTTCGGACAGGGTGTTAGTAGGGCGGAGCTGTTTTTT,TRBV5-4,TRBJ2-2,TRBD1,-
CASSLGQSGYGYTF,TGTGCCAGCAGCTTGGGACAGTCTGGCTATGGCTACACCTTC,TRBV5-8,TRBJ1-2,-,-
CASSPRLSQETQYF,TGCGCCAGCAGCCCCAGACTAAGTCAAGAGACCCAGTACTTC,TRBV4-1,TRBJ2-5,-,-
CACQVGSGNTIYF,TGTGCCTGCCAGGTCGGATCTGGAAACACCATATATTTT,TRBV19,TRBJ1-3,-,-
CSVVLGLTNTEAFF,TGCAGCGTTGTACTTGGACTGACGAACACTGAAGCTTTCTTT,TRBV29-1,TRBJ1-1,-,once
CAWSVQARNSPLHF,TGTGCCTGGAGTGTACAGGCGCGCAATTCACCCCTCCACTTT,TRBV30,TRBJ1-6,-,-
CASSNPGQGHEQYF,TGTGCCAGCAGTAACCCGGGACAGGGGCACGAGCAGTACTTC,TRBV6-1,TRBJ2-7,TRBD1,-
CASSLQTFYTGELFF,TGTGCCAGCAGCTTACAGACTTTCTACACCGGGGAGCTGTTTTTT,TRBV11-1,TRBJ2-2,-,few
CASSRSSGEDTQYF,TGTGCCAGTAGTCGGTCTAGCGGGGAGGATACGCAGTATTTT,TRBV19,TRBJ2-3,TRBD2,-
CASSFEGLQGINSPLHF,TGTGCCAGTAGTTTCGAGGGCCTACAGGGAATCAATTCACCCCTCCACTTT,TRBV19,TRBJ1-6,-,few
CASSLAPTGYSYEQYF,TGTGCCAGCAGCTTGGCTCCGACAGGGTATTCCTACGAGCAGTACTTC,TRBV5-6,TRBJ2-7,TRBD1,once
CASSPDGVGTEAFF,TGCGCCAGCAGCCCGGACGGGGTTGGGACTGAAGCTTTCTTT,TRBV5-1,TRBJ1-1,-,-
CASRPGGGPYEQYF,TGTGCCAGCAGACCGGGGGGAGGGCCCTACGAGCAGTACTTC,TRBV6-5,TRBJ2-7,TRBD2,-
CASSSTGAWNSPLHF,TGCGCCAGCAGCTCCACAGGGGCATGGAATTCACCCCTCCACTTT,TRBV5-1,TRBJ1-6,TRBD1,-
CASSLVTTETQYF,TGTGCCAGCAGCTTGGTAACTACAGAGACCCAGTACTTC,TRBV11-2,TRBJ2-5,-,-
CASSPTQGSDTEAFF,TGCGCCAGCAGCCCAACCCAGGGTTCCGACACTGAAGCTTTCTTT,TRBV5-1,TRBJ1-1,-,few
CASSPLGQGISLTF,TGTGCCAGCAGCCCTCTGGGACAGGGGATAAGTTTGACCTTC,TRBV11-2,TRBJ1-2,TRBD1,once
CASSAPTGGNEKLFF,TGTGCCAGTAGTGCTCCCACAGGCGGTAATGAAAAACTGTTTTTT,TRBV19,TRBJ1-4,-,-
CASSKQSYEQYF,TGTGCCAGCAGTAAACAGAGCTACGAGCAGTACTTC,TRBV25-1,TRBJ2-7,-,-
CAWNIGTANYGYTF,TGTGCCTGGAATATCGGGACAGCTAACTATGGCTACACCTTC,TRBV30,TRBJ1-2,TRBD1,-
CASSSLGAVSVSYEQYF,TGTGCCAGCAGCTCCTTGGGGGCGGTCAGCGTCTCCTACGAGCAGTACTTC,TRBV5-6,TRBJ2-7,-,-
CASSLELAVPYEQYF,TGTGCCAGCAGCTTGGAGCTAGCGGTCCCGTACGAGCAGTACTTC,TRBV5-6,TRBJ2-7,TRBD2,few
CASSQVRASISGNTIYF,TGTGCCAGCAGCCAAGTGAGGGCCTCAATCTCTGGAAACACCATATATTTT,TRBV4-2,TRBJ1-3,-,-
CASSLALGGFNEQFF,TGCGCCAGCAGCTTGGCTTTGGGAGGTTTCAATGAGCAGTTCTTC,TRBV5-1,TRBJ2-1,-,-
CASSPKDTETQYF,TGTGCCAGCAGCCCCAAGGACACGGAGACCCAGTACTTC,TRBV7-9,TRBJ2-5,-,-
CASRFFSGTSMDEQFF,TGTGCCAGCAGATTCTTCTCCGGGACTAGCATGGATGAGCAGTTCTTC,TRBV5-8,TRBJ2-1,TRBD2,-
CASSLETSGRTDTQYF,TGTGCCAGCAGCTTGGAGACTAGCGGCCGCACAGATACGCAGTATTTT,TRBV5-4,TRBJ2-3,TRBD2,-
CASASLANEETQYF,TGCGCCAGCGCGTCCCTAGCGAATGAAGAGACCCAGTACTTC,TRBV5-1,TRBJ2-5,-,-
CASSYGQGVSYEQYF,TGTGCCAGCAGTTACGGGCAGGGTGTCTCCTACGAGCAGTACTTC,TRBV6-6,TRBJ2-7,-,-
CASRRDRAGEQYF,TGTGCCAGCAGGCGTGACAGGGCAGGAGAGCAGTACTTC,TRBV6-6,TRBJ2-7,TRBD1,-
CASSVYGGASNEQFF,TGTGCCAGCAGCGTATACGGGGGGGCCTCCAATGAGCAGTTCTTC,TRBV9,TRBJ2-1,TRBD2,-
CASSLVGRSGAFF,TGCGCCAGCAGCTTGGTCGGCAGATCGGGAGCTTTCTTT,TRBV5-1,TRBJ1-1,-,-
CASSLTGDSNQPQHF,TGTGCCAGCAGCCTCACAGGTGATAGCAATCAGCCCCAGCATTTT,TRBV11-2,TRBJ1-5,-,few
CASGDGLINSPLHF,TGTGCTAGTGGTGACGGACTCATTAATTCACCCCTCCACTTT,TRBV12-5,TRBJ1-6,-,few
CASSESGGNQPQHF,TGTGCCAGCAGTGAATCGGGAGGCAATCAGCCCCAGCATTTT,TRBV25-1,TRBJ1-5,-,-
CASSRDYQNTGELFF,TGTGCCAGCAGCCGGGACTACCAGAACACCGGGGAGCTGTTTTTT,TRBV7-9,TRBJ2-2,TRBD2,-
CASSRQGADTDTQYF,TGTGCCAGCAGCCGACAGGGGGCTGACACAGATACGCAGTATTTT,TRBV6-4,TRBJ2-3,TRBD1,-